This T cell receptor (beta chain) was found in a study of CD8+ T cells in alopecia areata. For the study at large: The protocol delivered tofacitinib for 6 to 18 months, then withdrew it for 6 months.

Notes on this clone: Its antigen is as yet unknown.

Documented treatment: oral pan-JAK inhibitor, 5-10 mg twice daily. It was from alopecia areata patients that lesional scalp punch biopsies and peripheral blood were collected. Germline loops: CDR1 SGHRS, CDR2 YFSETQ. This CDR3 has 16 amino acids. Trimming left V 5 bases short and J 2 bases short, with 20 bases between. Following RNA extraction, reverse transcription yielded cDNA that acted as the sequencing template. TCRdb keeps only in-frame clones here, not all; method: immunoSEQ multiplex PCR. The sample carries under 150,000 clones, around 56% recorded once. Study outcomes and limitations: More clonal than normal scalp was lesional scalp, particularly alopecia totalis/universalis. Tofacitinib significantly reduced both scalp clonality and expanded CD8+ clones among the top 100.

This sequence joins TRBV5-1 and TRBJ2-7; possibly TRBD1 for D (5 bases). Sequencing used CD4+ T cells sorted from blood, obtained at week 4, from a patient treated with tofacitinib. This receptor was identified in a human donor with alopecia areata. For the CDR3, the DNA is TGCGCCAGCAGAATAGGGGCAGCCAAAGATACCTACGAGCAGTACTTC. This encodes CASRIGAAKDTYEQYF. Filled out from reference TRBV5-1 and TRBJ2-7, the complete variable domain reads KAGVTQTPRYLIKTRGQQVTLSCSPISGHRSVSWYQQTPGQGLQFLFEYFSETQRNKGNFPGRFSGRQFSNSRSEMNVSTLELGDSALYLCASRIGAAKDTYEQYFGPGTRLTVT.